This T cell receptor (beta chain) was recorded in a study of human T cells and chemical hapten exposure. Study as a whole: Slight volume differences across pooled libraries mainly accounted for varying per-sample TCR yields.

Individual cDNA molecules had unique molecular identifiers attached to them by the library. Per the original data handling: With a range of about 20,000 to 750,000, the median per sample was about 92,000 TCRs. TCRdb re-analysed the RACE reads in MiXCR, keeping a single row per CDR3 protein. TCRdb's processing, not the study's, gives the V and J calls here. The sample holds over 85,000 distinct CDR3 sequences; approximately 9.7% are singletons and the top ten take about 3%. Findings and limits, study-wide: With DPC sensitization, TCRs exceeding 1 in 1000 frequency showed no change.

In this sample, this clonotype turned up a few times. The antigen remains unidentified. From germline, CDR1 is LNHNV and CDR2 YYDKDF (reference sequence). The CDR3 covers 15 residues. V was cut by 0 bases and J by 3 bases, with 9 bases left in between. Documented time point: healthy volunteer bleed at 2 weeks. Researchers extracted total RNA from unfractionated whole blood. This receptor was identified in a female donor in good health. Some clones in this sample may be carry-over from other donors' samples. This sequence joins TRBV15 and TRBJ2-1; perhaps TRBD1 as D (6 bases). The sequencing sample was made of whole blood. CDR3 DNA sequence: TGTGCCACCAGCAGAGAAAAGGGGGTCTACAATGAGCAGTTCTTC. Protein sequence: CATSREKGVYNEQFF.